The 5 T cell receptor beta chains below were found in one sample sequenced in a study of beta chain features in type 1 diabetes. The sequenced template was cDNA made from the entire isolated RNA. Sequenced by immunoSEQ multiplex PCR; TCRdb stores in-frame clones only, minus some. The sample comprises 150,000 to 160,000 clones, 11% of which are singletons, and around 2% rests with the top ten. The sequenced material came from central memory CD4+ T cells from blood. Receptors were obtained from a man younger than 35 in good health.

This clone was seen many times. At the DNA level, this CDR3 is encoded by other sequences in the same sample as well. The V call is TRBV28, the J call TRBJ2-5, with 9 bases identical to TRBD1. This CDR3 comprises 13 residues. CDR1 and CDR2 from the germline V gene are MDHEN and SYDVKM. Trimming cost V 6 bases and J 7 bases; bases outside gene matches: 6. DNA of the CDR3: TGTGCCAGCAGCTCGGGACAGGGTAGGACCCAGTACTTC. Its translation is CASSSGQGRTQYF.

This clone was counted a few times. This chain uses TRBV7-2 with TRBJ2-7, with D hard to call. Germline values: CDR1 SGHTA, CDR2 FQGNSA. This CDR3 spans 12 amino acids. Trimming took 5 bases from V and 1 from J, leaving 6 bases between them. CDR3 nucleotide sequence: TGTGCCAGCAGCCCCGTGTCCTACGAGCAGTACTTC. Amino acid sequence: CASSPVSYEQYF.

The chain employs TRBV5-1 and TRBJ2-5, with TRBD1 matching 11 bases. V gave up 0 bases and J gave up 4 bases; unmatched junction bases: 5. Germline V CDR1 and CDR2: SGHRS, YFSETQ. The CDR3 totals 16 residues. Here the CDR3 reads CASSLGRTGGRETQYF. The CDR3 DNA follows: TGCGCCAGCAGCTTGGGCCGGACAGGGGGCCGAGAGACCCAGTACTTC.

A note on this clone: One end of the junction is discordant with germline, which a read error may explain. J is TRBJ1-4 and V is TRBV25-1, with D tentatively TRBD1 (5 bases). This CDR3 is 15 amino acids long. CDR1 is MGHDK, CDR2 SYGVNS, per germline. For the CDR3, the DNA is TGTGGCAGCAGTGGACCAGGGACTACTAATGAAAAACTGTTTTTT. This translates into CGSSGPGTTNEKLFF. The whole variable domain, remainder taken from reference TRBV25-1 and TRBJ1-4, is EADIYQTPRYLVIGTGKKITLECSQTMGHDKMYWYQQDPGMELHLIHYSYGVNSTEKGDLSSESTVSRIRTEHFPLTLESARPSHTSQYLCGSSGPGTTNEKLFFGSGTQLSVL.

This clone was picked up many times. V is TRBV30 and J is TRBJ2-5; tentatively, D is TRBD1 (6 bases). The length of the CDR3 is 14 residues. Trimming took 3 bases from V and 4 from J, leaving 15 bases between them. CDR1 is GTSNPN, CDR2 SVGIG, per germline (reference sequence). The CDR3 protein is CAWRLQGIGETQYF. The CDR3, as DNA: TGTGCCTGGAGGCTCCAGGGGATAGGAGAGACCCAGTACTTC. Filled out from reference TRBV30 and TRBJ2-5, the complete variable domain reads SQTIHQWPATLVQPVGSPLSLECTVEGTSNPNLYWYRQAAGRGLQLLFYSVGIGQISSEVPQNLSASRPQDRQFILSSKKLLLSDSGFYLCAWRLQGIGETQYFGPGTRLLVL.